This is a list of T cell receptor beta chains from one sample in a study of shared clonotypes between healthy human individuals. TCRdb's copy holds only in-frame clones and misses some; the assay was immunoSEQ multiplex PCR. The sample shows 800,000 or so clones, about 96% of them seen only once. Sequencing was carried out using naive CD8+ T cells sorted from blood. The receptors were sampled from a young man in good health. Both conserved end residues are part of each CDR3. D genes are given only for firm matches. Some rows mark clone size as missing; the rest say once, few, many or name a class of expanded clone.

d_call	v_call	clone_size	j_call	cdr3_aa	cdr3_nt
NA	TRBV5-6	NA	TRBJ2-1	CASSGGTDNEQFF	TGTGCCAGCAGCGGCGGGACAGACAATGAGCAGTTCTTC
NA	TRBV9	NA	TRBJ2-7	CASSQGDYEQYF	TGTGCCAGCAGCCAGGGCGATTACGAGCAGTACTTC
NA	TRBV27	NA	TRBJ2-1	CASSPSWTAQVEFF	TGTGCCAGCAGTCCTTCCTGGACAGCCCAGGTGGAGTTCTTC
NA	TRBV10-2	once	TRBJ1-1	CASSGGQVMNTEAFF	TGCGCCAGCAGTGGGGGTCAGGTAATGAACACTGAAGCTTTCTTT
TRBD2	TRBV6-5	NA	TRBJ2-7	CASSGLAGGRYEQYF	TGTGCCAGCAGCGGACTAGCGGGAGGGCGCTACGAGCAGTACTTC
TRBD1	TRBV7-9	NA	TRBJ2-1	CASSQGQGAFNEQFF	TGTGCCAGCAGCCAGGGACAGGGGGCGTTCAATGAGCAGTTCTTC
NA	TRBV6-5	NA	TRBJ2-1	CASSPSRQEQFF	TGTGCCAGCAGTCCCTCTCGGCAAGAGCAGTTCTTC
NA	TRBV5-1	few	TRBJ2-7	CASSPQGGEPSYEQYF	TGCGCCAGCAGCCCCCAAGGGGGGGAGCCCTCCTACGAGCAGTACTTC
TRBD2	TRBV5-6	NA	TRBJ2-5	CASSEGLAGSGGETQYF	TGTGCCAGCAGCGAGGGACTAGCGGGCTCAGGGGGAGAGACCCAGTACTTC
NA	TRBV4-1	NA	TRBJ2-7	CASSQDLSGRDSSYEQYF	TGCGCCAGCAGCCAAGATTTGTCGGGCCGTGACAGCTCCTACGAGCAGTACTTC
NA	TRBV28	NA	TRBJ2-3	CASSSGTESTDTQYF	TGTGCCAGCAGTTCAGGGACGGAGAGCACAGATACGCAGTATTTT
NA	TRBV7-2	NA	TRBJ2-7	CASSFPAESSYEQYF	TGTGCCAGCAGCTTCCCAGCGGAGAGCTCCTACGAGCAGTACTTC
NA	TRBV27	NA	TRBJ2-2	CASSLSGETIIGNTGELFF	TGTGCCAGCAGTTTATCGGGAGAGACTATTATAGGGAACACCGGGGAGCTGTTTTTT
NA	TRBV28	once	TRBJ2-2	CASSWPGFDGELFF	TGTGCCAGCAGTTGGCCAGGGTTTGACGGGGAGCTGTTTTTT
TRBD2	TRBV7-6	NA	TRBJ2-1	CASSLAMREGEQFF	TGTGCCAGCAGCTTAGCTATGCGGGAGGGTGAGCAGTTCTTC
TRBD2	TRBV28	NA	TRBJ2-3	CASSRLAGRADTQYF	TGTGCCAGCAGTAGACTAGCGGGGAGGGCAGATACGCAGTATTTT
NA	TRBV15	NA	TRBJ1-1	CATSRETMMAFF	TGTGCCACCAGCAGAGAAACTATGATGGCTTTCTTT
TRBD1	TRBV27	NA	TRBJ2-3	CASRSRQGPNTDTQYF	TGTGCCAGCCGTTCCCGACAGGGGCCTAACACAGATACGCAGTATTTT
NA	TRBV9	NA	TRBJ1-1	CASSETRVSTEAFF	TGTGCCAGCAGCGAGACCAGGGTGTCCACTGAAGCTTTCTTT
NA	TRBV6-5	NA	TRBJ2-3	CASSYLRGGSTDTQYF	TGTGCCAGCAGTTACCTTCGGGGTGGGAGCACAGATACGCAGTATTTT
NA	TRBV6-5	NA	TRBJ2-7	CASSYSRGGYYEQYF	TGTGCCAGCAGTTACTCGAGGGGTGGGTACTACGAGCAGTACTTC
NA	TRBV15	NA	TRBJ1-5	CATSPTFSNQPQHF	TGTGCCACTTCCCCCACTTTTAGCAATCAGCCCCAGCATTTT
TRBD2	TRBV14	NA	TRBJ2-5	CASSQVASGETQYF	TGTGCCAGCAGCCAAGTCGCTAGCGGTGAGACCCAGTACTTC
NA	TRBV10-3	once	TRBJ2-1	CAISDVGRDRQFF	TGTGCCATCAGTGATGTGGGACGGGATAGGCAGTTCTTC
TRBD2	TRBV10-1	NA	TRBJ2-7	CASSDSLMTSGPYEQYF	TGCGCCAGCAGTGACTCTCTCATGACTAGCGGACCATACGAGCAGTACTTC
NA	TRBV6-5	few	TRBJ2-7	CASRSSYEQYF	TGTGCCAGCAGGAGCTCCTACGAGCAGTACTTC
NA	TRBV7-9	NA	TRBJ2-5	CASSRPLQETQYF	TGTGCCAGCAGCCGCCCCCTACAAGAGACCCAGTACTTC
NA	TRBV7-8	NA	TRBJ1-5	CASSLVPSGSYSNQPQHF	TGTGCCAGCAGCTTAGTCCCCTCAGGGTCATATAGCAATCAGCCCCAGCATTTT
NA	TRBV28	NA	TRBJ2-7	CASSWASSASYEQYF	TGTGCCAGCAGTTGGGCGAGTTCGGCTTCCTACGAGCAGTACTTC
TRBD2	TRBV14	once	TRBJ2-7	CASSQGQGGYYEQYF	TGTGCCAGCAGCCAGGGCCAGGGAGGGTACTACGAGCAGTACTTC
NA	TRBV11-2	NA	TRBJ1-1	CASSSYRLNTEAFF	TGTGCCAGCAGCTCTTATCGACTGAACACTGAAGCTTTCTTT
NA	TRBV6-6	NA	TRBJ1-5	CASSPFPTGGNQPQHF	TGTGCCAGCAGTCCGTTCCCGACAGGAGGTAATCAGCCCCAGCATTTT
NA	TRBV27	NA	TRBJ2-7	CASSLPDHYEQYF	TGTGCCAGCAGTTTACCCGACCATTACGAGCAGTACTTC
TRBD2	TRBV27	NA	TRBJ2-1	CASSLIAGGSNEQFF	TGTGCCAGCAGTTTGATAGCGGGAGGCTCCAATGAGCAGTTCTTC
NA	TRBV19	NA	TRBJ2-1	CASSPRQRVYNEQFF	TGTGCCAGTAGTCCCCGACAGAGAGTCTACAATGAGCAGTTCTTC
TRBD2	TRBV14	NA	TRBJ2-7	CASSHNAGGHTEQYF	TGTGCCAGCAGCCACAACGCGGGAGGGCATACCGAGCAGTACTTC
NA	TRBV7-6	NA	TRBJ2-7	CASSPRDPAYEQYF	TGTGCCAGCAGCCCGAGGGACCCCGCCTACGAGCAGTACTTC
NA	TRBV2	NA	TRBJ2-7	CASSPPSGTYEQYF	TGTGCCAGCAGTCCCCCCAGCGGTACCTACGAGCAGTACTTC
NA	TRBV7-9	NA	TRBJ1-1	CASSAVLAEAFF	TGTGCCAGCAGCGCCGTCCTCGCTGAAGCTTTCTTT
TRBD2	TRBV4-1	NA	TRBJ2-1	CASSQAGSGSTSYNEQFF	TGCGCCAGCAGCCAAGCCGGTAGCGGGAGTACCTCATACAATGAGCAGTTCTTC
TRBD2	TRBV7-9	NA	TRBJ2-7	CASSLLAGALYEQYF	TGTGCCAGCAGCCTCCTAGCGGGTGCCCTCTACGAGCAGTACTTC
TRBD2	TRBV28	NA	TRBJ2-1	CASSFVGTSEGDHFF	TGTGCCAGCAGTTTTGTCGGGACTAGCGAGGGGGACCATTTCTTC